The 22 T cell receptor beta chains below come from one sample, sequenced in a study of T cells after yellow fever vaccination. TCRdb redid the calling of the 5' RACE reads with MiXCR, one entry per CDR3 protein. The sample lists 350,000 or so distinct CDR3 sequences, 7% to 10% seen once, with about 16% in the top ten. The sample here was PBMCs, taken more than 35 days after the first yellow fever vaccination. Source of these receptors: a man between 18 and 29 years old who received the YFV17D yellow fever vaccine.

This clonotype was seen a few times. The CDR3 DNA follows: TGTGCCAGCAGCTTAGTAAGGGTCATAAATTCACCCCTCCACTTT. It yields the protein CASSLVRVINSPLHF. V is TRBV7-2 and J is TRBJ1-6; D is unresolved. There are 15 residues in the CDR3. Trimming removed 1 base from V and 7 bases from J, with 11 bases in between. The germline CDR1 and CDR2 sequences are SGHTA and FQGNSA.

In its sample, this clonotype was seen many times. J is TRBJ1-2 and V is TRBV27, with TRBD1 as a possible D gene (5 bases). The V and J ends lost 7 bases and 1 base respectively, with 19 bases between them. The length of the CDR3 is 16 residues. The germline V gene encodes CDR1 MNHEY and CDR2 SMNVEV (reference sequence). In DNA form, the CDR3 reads TGTGCCAGCACCCCCTCTTGGGGGGGTGGTAACTATGGCTACACCTTC. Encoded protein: CASTPSWGGGNYGYTF.

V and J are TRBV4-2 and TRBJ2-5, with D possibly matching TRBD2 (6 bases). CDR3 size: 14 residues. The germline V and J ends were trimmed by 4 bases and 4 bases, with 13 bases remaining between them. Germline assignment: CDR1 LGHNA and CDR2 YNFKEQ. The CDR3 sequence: CASSPVTSRETQYF. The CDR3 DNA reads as TGTGCCAGCAGCCCAGTTACTAGCAGAGAGACCCAGTACTTC.

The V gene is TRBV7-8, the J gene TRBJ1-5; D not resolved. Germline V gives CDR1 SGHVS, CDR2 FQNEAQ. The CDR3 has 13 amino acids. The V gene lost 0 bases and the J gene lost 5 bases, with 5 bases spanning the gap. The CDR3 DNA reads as TGTGCCAGCAGCTTAGCGCCCTATCAGCCCCAGCATTTT. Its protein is CASSLAPYQPQHF.

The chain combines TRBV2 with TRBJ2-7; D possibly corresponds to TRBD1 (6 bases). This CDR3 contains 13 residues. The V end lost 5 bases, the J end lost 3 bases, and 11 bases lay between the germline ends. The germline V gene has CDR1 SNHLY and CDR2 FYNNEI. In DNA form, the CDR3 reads TGTGCCAGCAGTAGTATCAGGGGCTACGAGCAGTACTTC. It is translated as CASSSIRGYEQYF.

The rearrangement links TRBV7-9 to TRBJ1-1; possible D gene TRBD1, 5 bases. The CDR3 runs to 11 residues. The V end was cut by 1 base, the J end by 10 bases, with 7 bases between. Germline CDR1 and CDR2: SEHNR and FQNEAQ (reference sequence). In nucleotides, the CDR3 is TGTGCCAGCAGCTTAGAGGGGCGAGCTTTCTTT. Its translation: CASSLEGRAFF.

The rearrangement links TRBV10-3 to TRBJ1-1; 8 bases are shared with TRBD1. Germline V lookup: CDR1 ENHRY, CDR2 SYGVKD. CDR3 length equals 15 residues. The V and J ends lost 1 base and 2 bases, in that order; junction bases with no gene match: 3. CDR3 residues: CAISEWGQDNTEAFF. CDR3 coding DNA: TGTGCCATCAGTGAGTGGGGACAGGACAACACTGAAGCTTTCTTT.

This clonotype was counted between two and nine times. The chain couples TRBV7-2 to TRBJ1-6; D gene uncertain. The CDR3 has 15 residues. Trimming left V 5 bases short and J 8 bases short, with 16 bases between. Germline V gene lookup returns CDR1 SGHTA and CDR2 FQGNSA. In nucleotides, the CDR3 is TGTGCCAGCAGCCCTTGGGCGGGTACCGATTCACCCCTCCACTTT. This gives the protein CASSPWAGTDSPLHF. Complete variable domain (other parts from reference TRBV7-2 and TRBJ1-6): GAGVSQSPSNKVTEKGKDVELRCDPISGHTALYWYRQSLGQGLEFLIYFQGNSAPDKSGLPSDRFSAERTGGSVSTLTIQRTQQEDSAVYLCASSPWAGTDSPLHFGNGTRLTVT.

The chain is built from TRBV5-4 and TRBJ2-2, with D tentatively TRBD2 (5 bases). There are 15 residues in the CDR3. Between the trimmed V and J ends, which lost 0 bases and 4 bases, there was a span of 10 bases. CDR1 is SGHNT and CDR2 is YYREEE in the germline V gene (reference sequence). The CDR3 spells CASSLARGPTGELFF. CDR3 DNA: TGTGCCAGCAGCTTGGCGAGAGGGCCCACCGGGGAGCTGTTTTTT. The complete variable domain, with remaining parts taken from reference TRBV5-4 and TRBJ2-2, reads ETGVTQSPTHLIKTRGQQVTLRCSSQSGHNTVSWYQQALGQGPQFIFQYYREEENGRGNFPPRFSGLQFPNYSSELNVNALELDDSALYLCASSLARGPTGELFFGEGSRLTVL.

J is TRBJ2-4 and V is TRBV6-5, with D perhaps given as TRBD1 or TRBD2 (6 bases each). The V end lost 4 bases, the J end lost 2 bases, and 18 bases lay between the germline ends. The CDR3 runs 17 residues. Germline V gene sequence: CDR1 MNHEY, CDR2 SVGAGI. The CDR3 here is CASSSLYRGATKNIQYF. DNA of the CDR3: TGTGCCAGCAGTTCCCTTTATAGGGGGGCAACCAAAAACATTCAGTACTTC.

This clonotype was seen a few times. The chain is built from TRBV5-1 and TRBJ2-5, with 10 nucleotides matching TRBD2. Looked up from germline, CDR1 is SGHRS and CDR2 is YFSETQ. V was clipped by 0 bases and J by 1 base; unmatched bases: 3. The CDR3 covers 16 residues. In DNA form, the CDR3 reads TGCGCCAGCAGCTTGGAGCTAGCGGGGGCCCAAGAGACCCAGTACTTC. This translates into CASSLELAGAQETQYF.

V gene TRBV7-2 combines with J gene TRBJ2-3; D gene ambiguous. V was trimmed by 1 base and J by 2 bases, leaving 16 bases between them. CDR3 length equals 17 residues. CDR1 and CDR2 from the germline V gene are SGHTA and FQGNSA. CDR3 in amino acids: CASSLVGRAASTDTQYF. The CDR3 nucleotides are TGTGCCAGCAGCTTAGTTGGTCGGGCAGCGTCCACAGATACGCAGTATTTT.

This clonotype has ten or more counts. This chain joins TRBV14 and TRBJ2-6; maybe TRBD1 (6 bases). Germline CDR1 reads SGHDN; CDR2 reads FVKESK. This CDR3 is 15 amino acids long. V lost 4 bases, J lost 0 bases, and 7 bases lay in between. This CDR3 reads CASSPGHSGANVLTF. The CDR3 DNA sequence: TGTGCCAGCAGCCCGGGACACTCTGGGGCCAACGTCCTGACTTTC.

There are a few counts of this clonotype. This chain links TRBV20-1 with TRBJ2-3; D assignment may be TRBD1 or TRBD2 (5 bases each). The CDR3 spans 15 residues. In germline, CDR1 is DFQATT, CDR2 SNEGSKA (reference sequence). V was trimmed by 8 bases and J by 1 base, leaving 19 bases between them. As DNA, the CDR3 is TGCAGTTATCATGAGGGGCCCCAAGGCACAGATACGCAGTATTTT. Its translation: CSYHEGPQGTDTQYF.

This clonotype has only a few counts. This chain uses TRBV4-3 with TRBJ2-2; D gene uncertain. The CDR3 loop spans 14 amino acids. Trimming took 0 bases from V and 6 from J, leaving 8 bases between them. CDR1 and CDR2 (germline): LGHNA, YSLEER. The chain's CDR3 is CASSQDSKAGELFF. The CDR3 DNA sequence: TGCGCCAGCAGCCAAGATTCTAAAGCCGGGGAGCTGTTTTTT.

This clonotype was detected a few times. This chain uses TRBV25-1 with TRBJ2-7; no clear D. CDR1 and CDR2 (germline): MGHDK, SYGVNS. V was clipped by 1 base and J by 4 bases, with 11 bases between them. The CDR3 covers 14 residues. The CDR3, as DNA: TGTGCCAGCAGTGAATCCGGCAGGAAGTACGAGCAGTACTTC. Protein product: CASSESGRKYEQYF.

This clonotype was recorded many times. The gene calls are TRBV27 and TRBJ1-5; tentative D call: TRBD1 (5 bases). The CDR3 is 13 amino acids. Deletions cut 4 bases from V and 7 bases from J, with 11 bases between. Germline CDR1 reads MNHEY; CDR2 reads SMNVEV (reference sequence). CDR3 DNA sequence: TGTGCCAGCAGTTCCCGGTGGGACCAGCCCCAGCATTTT. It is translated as CASSSRWDQPQHF.

The CDR3 DNA reads as TGTGCCAGCAGCTTCTCAGGGGTTCCCGCCGGGGAGCTGTTTTTT. This codes for CASSFSGVPAGELFF. J is TRBJ2-2 and V is TRBV13; possible D gene TRBD1, 6 bases. The CDR3 length is 15 residues. V dropped 3 bases and J dropped 6 bases, with 14 bases sitting between them. From germline, CDR1 is PRHDT and CDR2 FYEKMQ (reference sequence).

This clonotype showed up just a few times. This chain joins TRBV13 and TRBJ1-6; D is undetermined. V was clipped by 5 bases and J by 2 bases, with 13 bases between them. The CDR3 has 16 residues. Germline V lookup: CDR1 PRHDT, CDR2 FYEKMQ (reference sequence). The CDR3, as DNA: TGTGCCAGCAGCCCAGCGGGAGAAACCTATAATTCACCCCTCCACTTT. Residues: CASSPAGETYNSPLHF.

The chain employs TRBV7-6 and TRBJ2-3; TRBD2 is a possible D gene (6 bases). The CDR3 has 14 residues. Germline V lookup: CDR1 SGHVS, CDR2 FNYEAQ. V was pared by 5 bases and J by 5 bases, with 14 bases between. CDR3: CASSATDYLDTQYF. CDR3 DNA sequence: TGTGCCAGCAGCGCCACGGACTACCTAGATACGCAGTATTTT.

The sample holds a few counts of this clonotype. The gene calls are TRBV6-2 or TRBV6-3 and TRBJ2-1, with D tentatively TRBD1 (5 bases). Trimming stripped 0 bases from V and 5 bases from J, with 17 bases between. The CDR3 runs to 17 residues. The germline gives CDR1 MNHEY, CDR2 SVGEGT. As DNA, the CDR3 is TGTGCCAGCAGTTACTCGCTGGGGCAGGGTAGTCACAATGAGCAGTTCTTC. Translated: CASSYSLGQGSHNEQFF.

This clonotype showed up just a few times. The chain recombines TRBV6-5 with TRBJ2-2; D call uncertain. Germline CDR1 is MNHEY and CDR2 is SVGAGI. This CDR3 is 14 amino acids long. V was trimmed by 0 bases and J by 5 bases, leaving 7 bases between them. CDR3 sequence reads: CASSYSDVTGELFF. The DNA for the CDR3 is TGTGCCAGCAGTTACTCGGATGTGACCGGGGAGCTGTTTTTT.